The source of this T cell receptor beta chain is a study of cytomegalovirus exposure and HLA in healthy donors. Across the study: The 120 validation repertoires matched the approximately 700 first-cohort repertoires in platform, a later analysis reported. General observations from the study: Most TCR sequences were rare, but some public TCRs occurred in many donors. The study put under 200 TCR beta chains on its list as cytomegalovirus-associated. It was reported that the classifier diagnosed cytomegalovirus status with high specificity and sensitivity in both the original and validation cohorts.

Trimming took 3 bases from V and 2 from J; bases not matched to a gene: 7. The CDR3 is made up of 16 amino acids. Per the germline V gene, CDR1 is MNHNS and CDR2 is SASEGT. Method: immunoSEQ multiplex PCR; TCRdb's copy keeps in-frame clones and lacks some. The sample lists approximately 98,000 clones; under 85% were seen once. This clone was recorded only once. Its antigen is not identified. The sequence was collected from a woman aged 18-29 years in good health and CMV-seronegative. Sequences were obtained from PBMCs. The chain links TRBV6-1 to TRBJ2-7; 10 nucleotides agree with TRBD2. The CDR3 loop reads CASSEGGLAGAYEQYF. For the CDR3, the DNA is TGTGCCAGCAGTGAGGGGGGGCTAGCGGGAGCCTACGAGCAGTACTTC.